This T cell receptor beta chain appears in the sequencing data of a study of cytomegalovirus exposure and HLA in healthy donors. Trimming removed 5 bases from V and 4 bases from J, with 6 bases in between. CDR3 length equals 11 residues. CDR1 and CDR2 (germline): SGHRS, YFSETQ. It was with 60 Vbeta and 13 Jbeta primers that the PCR ran. TCRdb keeps only in-frame clones here, not all; method: immunoSEQ multiplex PCR. In the table there are roughly 150,000 clones, over 75% of which are singletons. This rearrangement joins TRBV5-1 to TRBJ2-5; no firm D call. The sequencing input was PBMCs. The receptor comes from a male donor in good health and CMV-seronegative. This chain's CDR3 is CASRTGETQYF. The CDR3 nucleotides are TGCGCCAGCAGAACTGGAGAGACCCAGTACTTC. Full variable domain (rest looked up from reference TRBV5-1 and TRBJ2-5): KAGVTQTPRYLIKTRGQQVTLSCSPISGHRSVSWYQQTPGQGLQFLFEYFSETQRNKGNFPGRFSGRQFSNSRSEMNVSTLELGDSALYLCASRTGETQYFGPGTRLLVL.